This TCR beta chain came from a study of T cell responses to AZD1222 COVID-19 vaccine. Study-wide background: Timing groups of about 4 and about 12 weeks for second doses were pooled. General observations from the study: It was only after the peak T cell response that any repertoires were sampled. The study identified only five to seven AZD1222 recipients as seropositive at baseline.

Trimming removed 0 bases from V and 0 bases from J, with 5 bases in between. CDR3 length: 14 amino acids. CDR1 is MNHEY and CDR2 is SMNVEV in the germline V gene (reference sequence). The table came from immunoSEQ multiplex PCR; TCRdb's copy has only in-frame clones and leaves some out. The top ten hold 6.6% of the sample, which has 130,000 or so clones, 90% to 95% seen once. In regard to this clone: No antigen is known for it.

The TCR originated in an adult in good health. V is TRBV27 and J is TRBJ1-2; D gene uncertain. Sequencing was performed on peripheral blood, taken on day 0 of AZD1222 vaccination. CDR3: CASSLSPANYGYTF. Written as DNA, the CDR3 is TGTGCCAGCAGTTTATCCCCGGCTAACTATGGCTACACCTTC.